Below, 16 T cell receptor beta chains from the same sample are listed, as sequenced in a study of radiotherapy plus CTLA-4 blockade in lung cancer. Sequencing was performed with immunoSEQ multiplex PCR; in TCRdb, only in-frame clones are kept and a portion is missing. Among some 78,000 clones, more than 85% were seen once, and the ten largest hold over 0.75%. Specimen: peripheral blood, collected from a patient treated with radiotherapy plus ipilimumab. The receptors were gathered from a human donor with non-small cell lung cancer who had stable disease on radiotherapy plus ipilimumab.

The chain links TRBV5-6 to TRBJ2-5; 12 nucleotides line up with TRBD1. Near its end, the DNA agrees better with TRBJ2-7, so the J call may be wrong. Per the germline V gene, CDR1 is SGHDT and CDR2 is YYEEEE. The CDR3 extends over 15 amino acids. The CDR3 loop is CASSFGTGGLYEQYF. The CDR3 DNA reads as TGTGCCAGCAGCTTTGGGACAGGGGGCCTCTACGAGCAGTACTTC.

This chain links TRBV7-2 with TRBJ2-7, with D possibly being TRBD2 (7 bases). The V gene's germline CDR1 is SGHTA and CDR2 FQGNSA. The CDR3 is 16 amino acids. Trimming removed 1 base at V and 2 bases at J, with 15 bases between. The CDR3 here is CASSLEGGVSPYEQYF. CDR3 nucleotide sequence: TGTGCCAGCAGCTTAGAGGGGGGGGTTTCCCCCTACGAGCAGTACTTC.

The rearrangement links TRBV10-2 to TRBJ1-5; 7 bases are shared with TRBD1. V was pared by 0 bases and J by 4 bases, with 6 bases of the junction left unmatched. The CDR3 consists of 16 residues. Per germline, CDR1 WSHSY and CDR2 SAAADI. The CDR3 sequence is CASSESNRGGNQPQHF. CDR3 DNA sequence: TGCGCCAGCAGTGAGTCGAACAGGGGCGGGAATCAGCCCCAGCATTTT.

Written as DNA, the CDR3 is TGTGCCAGCAGCCGCAAGAACATAGCGGGTGGGCCGCAGTTCTTC. This codes for CASSRKNIAGGPQFF. The V gene is TRBV14, the J gene TRBJ2-1; 7 positions match TRBD2. CDR1 and CDR2 (germline): SGHDN, FVKESK. The junction had 15 bases not matched to a gene; V was cut back by 4 bases and J by 12 bases. The CDR3 sequence is 15 residues long.

The chain has TRBV9 and TRBJ2-3, with TRBD2 matching over 12 bases. This CDR3 has 17 residues. Germline-derived CDR1 and CDR2 are SGDLS and YYNGEE. Trimming cost V 0 bases and J 5 bases; bases outside gene matches: 7. The CDR3 nucleotides read TGTGCCAGCAGCGTAGCAGCTCCTAGCGGGAGGGTAGATACGCAGTATTTT. This codes for CASSVAAPSGRVDTQYF.

V usage is TRBV30 and J usage is TRBJ2-5; D possibly corresponds to TRBD2 (6 bases). Between the trimmed V and J ends, which lost 5 bases and 4 bases, there was a span of 14 bases. The CDR3 loop spans 13 amino acids. CDR1 and CDR2 from the germline V gene are GTSNPN and SVGIG (reference sequence). The DNA for the CDR3 is TGTGCCTGGGGCGTACGGAGGGGAGAGACCCAGTACTTC. Translated, it gives CAWGVRRGETQYF. The variable domain in full, completed from reference TRBV30 and TRBJ2-5, reads SQTIHQWPATLVQPVGSPLSLECTVEGTSNPNLYWYRQAAGRGLQLLFYSVGIGQISSEVPQNLSASRPQDRQFILSSKKLLLSDSGFYLCAWGVRRGETQYFGPGTRLLVL.

V is TRBV5-4 and J is TRBJ2-2; D is unclear. The V and J ends lost 2 bases and 4 bases respectively, with 12 bases between them. The V gene's germline CDR1 is SGHNT and CDR2 YYREEE (reference sequence). This CDR3 is 15 amino acids long. The DNA of the CDR3 is TGTGCCAGCAGCTTTGGGTCTCACCCCACCGGGGAGCTGTTTTTT. Its translation is CASSFGSHPTGELFF.

The genes are TRBV5-4 and TRBJ2-3; 11 positions match TRBD1. With V trimmed by 4 bases and J by 4 bases, 8 bases remained unmatched. Germline lookup yields CDR1 SGHNT and CDR2 YYREEE (reference sequence). The CDR3 is made up of 16 amino acids. The CDR3 bases are TGTGCCAGCAGCCTCCGGACAGGGGGCGCCTCAGATACGCAGTATTTT. Translated, it gives CASSLRTGGASDTQYF.

The chain employs TRBV10-3 and TRBJ1-2; possibly TRBD1 for D (6 bases). Germline V lookup: CDR1 ENHRY, CDR2 SYGVKD. This CDR3 region has 17 residues. V was shortened by 0 bases and J by 6 bases, with 20 bases between the two germline ends. CDR3 in DNA: TGTGCCATCAGTGAGTCCCTAGGAAGGGGGACGAATGATGGCTACACCTTC. Residues: CAISESLGRGTNDGYTF.

This clone was seen just once. The V call is TRBV5-4, the J call TRBJ1-1, with D tentatively TRBD1 (6 bases). This CDR3 has 17 residues. CDR1 and CDR2 from the germline V gene are SGHNT and YYREEE (reference sequence). With 3 bases removed from V and 0 bases from J, the gap between germline ends came to 18 bases. Written as DNA, the CDR3 is TGTGCCAGCAGCTCGGGGGGGCCCGGTGGGATGAACACTGAAGCTTTCTTT. It is translated as CASSSGGPGGMNTEAFF.

The chain joins TRBV19 to TRBJ1-2; 8 bases are a match to TRBD1. The germline V gene has CDR1 LNHDA and CDR2 SQIVND (reference sequence). This CDR3 has 14 amino acids. Losses at the gene ends were 4 bases for V and 6 bases for J; bases not matched to a gene: 7. The CDR3 DNA reads TGTGCCAGTAGTAATCGTCAGGGGGCAAATGGCTACACCTTC. It specifies CASSNRQGANGYTF.

DNA for the CDR3: TGTGCCAGTAGTGCCGGAAGGGGGGTGTTCTACTACGAGCAGTACTTC. Protein: CASSAGRGVFYYEQYF. V is TRBV19 and J is TRBJ2-7, with D perhaps being TRBD1 or TRBD2 (6 bases each). The length of the CDR3 is 16 residues. Trimming left V 5 bases short and J 3 bases short, with 20 bases between. The germline V gene encodes CDR1 LNHDA and CDR2 SQIVND (reference sequence).

The gene calls are TRBV9 and TRBJ2-3; D ambiguous. This CDR3 is built from 14 residues. V was clipped by 0 bases and J by 2 bases, with 7 bases between them. CDR1 is SGDLS and CDR2 is YYNGEE in the germline V gene. The CDR3 DNA sequence: TGTGCCAGCAGCGTAGTCGGCCTCACAGATACGCAGTATTTT. Translated, it gives CASSVVGLTDTQYF.

The J gene is TRBJ2-7, the V gene TRBV6-1; D assignment may be TRBD1 or TRBD2 (5 bases each). The CDR3 loop spans 13 amino acids. The V and J ends lost 4 bases and 3 bases respectively, with 10 bases between them. Germline V lookup: CDR1 MNHNS, CDR2 SASEGT. The CDR3 loop reads CASSAAGSYEQYF. CDR3 sequence (DNA): TGTGCCAGCAGTGCGGCAGGGAGCTACGAGCAGTACTTC.

The CDR3 coding sequence is TGTGCCTGGAGTCCCCGGGACAGGGGTACCTACGAGCAGTACTTC. Translating it yields CAWSPRDRGTYEQYF. The rearrangement uses TRBV30 and TRBJ2-7; TRBD1 matches at 10 bases. V shed 2 bases, J shed 2 bases, and the junction held 6 bases outside the gene matches. The length of the CDR3 is 15 residues. CDR1 and CDR2 (germline): GTSNPN, SVGIG (reference sequence).

The rearrangement joins TRBV5-4 to TRBJ1-2; D remains ambiguous. V was clipped by 0 bases and J by 3 bases, with 9 bases between them. CDR1 and CDR2 (germline): SGHNT, YYREEE (reference sequence). This CDR3 region has 14 residues. The CDR3, as DNA: TGTGCCAGCAGCTTGGACGGCCGGTACTATGGCTACACCTTC. It encodes CASSLDGRYYGYTF.